These T cell receptor beta chains were read from a single sample in a study of blood T cells in healthy people across ages. MiXCR, run by TCRdb on the 5' RACE reads, gives a single entry per CDR3 protein. The sample lists some 900,000 distinct CDR3 sequences, 48% seen once, with around 15% in the top ten. The sample consisted of blood. The receptors were sampled from a man aged 25 to 40 in good health. Each CDR3 is given with its conserved first and last residue. A D gene is named only where the DNA matches it firmly. Some rows mark clone size as missing; the rest say once, few, many or name a class of expanded clone.

j_call	d_call	clone_size	v_call	cdr3_nt	cdr3_aa
TRBJ2-1	TRBD2	NA	TRBV6-5	TGTGCCACGTCCCCTAGGGGCGGGGGATCCTACAATGAGCAGTTCTTC	CATSPRGGGSYNEQFF
TRBJ2-7	NA	few	TRBV6-1	TGTGCCAGCAGGACTAGATCCGAGCAGTACTTC	CASRTRSEQYF
TRBJ2-7	NA	few	TRBV12-3/TRBV12-4	TGTGCCAGCAGCCCCGGGGTCGGTGTGGAGTACTTC	CASSPGVGVEYF
TRBJ2-7	NA	few	TRBV3-1	TGTGCCAGCAGCCAAGATCAGGCCAGCGGGCTTACCTACGAGCAGTACTTC	CASSQDQASGLTYEQYF
TRBJ1-5	TRBD1	NA	TRBV6-1	TGTGCCAGCAGCCCTGCGGGACAGGTCAATCAGCCCCAGCATTTT	CASSPAGQVNQPQHF
TRBJ2-1	TRBD2	NA	TRBV20-1	TGCAGTGCTAGGGGGGGGGGACCCCACAATGAGCAGTTCTTC	CSARGGGPHNEQFF
TRBJ2-3	NA	NA	TRBV20-1	TGCAGTGCTAGAGACCGACAAGAATCCACAGATACGCAGTATTTT	CSARDRQESTDTQYF
TRBJ1-2	NA	few	TRBV27	TGTGCCAGCAGTATCTCAAGAGTCTATGGCTACACCTTC	CASSISRVYGYTF
TRBJ1-4	NA	NA	TRBV4-3	TGCGCCAGCAGCCAAGATGGGGAGGCGGAGAATGAAAAACTGTTTTTT	CASSQDGEAENEKLFF
TRBJ1-1	NA	NA	TRBV20-1	TGCAGTGCTAGTGGGGGGGATCGGCTTAAGGCTTTCTTT	CSASGGDRLKAFF
TRBJ2-5	NA	few	TRBV6-5	TGTGCCAGCAGTTCCCTTGGGGCAGCCCAAGAGACCCAGTACTTC	CASSSLGAAQETQYF
TRBJ2-7	NA	few	TRBV7-2	TGTGCCAGCAGCGTAATGGCCAGCTCCTACGAGCAGTACTTC	CASSVMASSYEQYF
TRBJ2-3	TRBD1	NA	TRBV28	TGTGCCAGCAGCATCCGGGACAGAGATACGCAGTATTTT	CASSIRDRDTQYF
TRBJ1-2	NA	NA	TRBV7-8	TGTGCCAGCAGCTGGTCGGGGGGCAACTATGGCTACACCTTC	CASSWSGGNYGYTF
TRBJ2-3	TRBD2	NA	TRBV20-1	TGCAATGCTATAGATTTAGAGGGAGGGGACTCAGATACGCAGTATTTT	CNAIDLEGGDSDTQYF
TRBJ2-1	TRBD2	few	TRBV24-1	TGTGCCACCAGAGGGACTAGCGGGGACCACAATGAGCAGTTCTTC	CATRGTSGDHNEQFF
TRBJ1-5	NA	NA	TRBV2	TGTGCCAGCATAGAGGGGCGGAGCGGGACCCAGCATTTT	CASIEGRSGTQHF
TRBJ2-2	NA	NA	TRBV7-9	TGTGCCAGCAGCTCCCAGAGGACAGAAAACACCGGGGAGCTGTTTTTT	CASSSQRTENTGELFF
TRBJ2-7	NA	once	TRBV15	TGTGCCACCAGCAGAGAGGAACACGAGCAGTACTTC	CATSREEHEQYF
TRBJ2-1	NA	NA	TRBV12-3/TRBV12-4	TGTGCCAGCAGGGACCCCACAGGGAGCTCCTACAATGAGCAGTTCTTC	CASRDPTGSSYNEQFF
TRBJ2-1	NA	NA	TRBV24-1	TGTGCCACCAGTGATCCGTCGGGGGTAGTAAATGAGCAGTTCTTC	CATSDPSGVVNEQFF
TRBJ1-5	NA	NA	TRBV7-9	TGTGCCAGCAGCTCGACCCGGGCAGGGGATCGCTATAGCAATCAGCCCCAGCATTTT	CASSSTRAGDRYSNQPQHF
TRBJ2-5	NA	few	TRBV15	TGTGCCACCAGGCTTACAGGCGGGGAAGAGACCCAGTACTTC	CATRLTGGEETQYF
TRBJ1-2	NA	few	TRBV7-8	TGTGCCAGCAGCTTAGCTGATGGGGGCAGTATCTATGGCTACACCTTC	CASSLADGGSIYGYTF
TRBJ1-4	NA	NA	TRBV21-1	TGTGCCAGCAGCAAAAAGGTCCACCCCCATGAAAAACTGTTTTTT	CASSKKVHPHEKLFF
TRBJ1-2	NA	NA	TRBV6-5	TGTGCCAGCAGCGGTGGGACTGGCGGCTACACCTTC	CASSGGTGGYTF
TRBJ2-1	TRBD1	NA	TRBV11-3	TGTGCCAGCAGCTTTTCAGGACAGGGATACAATGAGCAGTTCTTC	CASSFSGQGYNEQFF
TRBJ2-1	TRBD2	NA	TRBV7-2	TGTGCCAGCAGCGGCCCCCGGGGGGGATTCTACAATGAGCAGTTCTTC	CASSGPRGGFYNEQFF
TRBJ2-1	NA	NA	TRBV6-1	TGCGCCAGCAGCACCGGGGACGAGCAGTTCTTC	CASSTGDEQFF
TRBJ2-6	NA	NA	TRBV20-1	TGCAGTGCTACAGGCGGTGCTGGGGCCAACGTCCTGACTTTC	CSATGGAGANVLTF
TRBJ1-5	NA	once	TRBV5-1	TGCGCCAGCAGCTTGGCCGGGGTCGGCAATCAGCCCCAGCATTTT	CASSLAGVGNQPQHF
TRBJ2-7	TRBD1	NA	TRBV7-8	TGTGCCAGCAGCTTATATGGGGGACAGGCCTACGAGCAGTACTTC	CASSLYGGQAYEQYF
TRBJ2-7	NA	few	TRBV10-3	TGTGCCATCAGCACAAGCTCCTACGAGCAGTACTTC	CAISTSSYEQYF
TRBJ2-3	NA	NA	TRBV9	TGTGCCAGCAGCGGGACCGGGCTCACAGATACGCAGTATTTT	CASSGTGLTDTQYF